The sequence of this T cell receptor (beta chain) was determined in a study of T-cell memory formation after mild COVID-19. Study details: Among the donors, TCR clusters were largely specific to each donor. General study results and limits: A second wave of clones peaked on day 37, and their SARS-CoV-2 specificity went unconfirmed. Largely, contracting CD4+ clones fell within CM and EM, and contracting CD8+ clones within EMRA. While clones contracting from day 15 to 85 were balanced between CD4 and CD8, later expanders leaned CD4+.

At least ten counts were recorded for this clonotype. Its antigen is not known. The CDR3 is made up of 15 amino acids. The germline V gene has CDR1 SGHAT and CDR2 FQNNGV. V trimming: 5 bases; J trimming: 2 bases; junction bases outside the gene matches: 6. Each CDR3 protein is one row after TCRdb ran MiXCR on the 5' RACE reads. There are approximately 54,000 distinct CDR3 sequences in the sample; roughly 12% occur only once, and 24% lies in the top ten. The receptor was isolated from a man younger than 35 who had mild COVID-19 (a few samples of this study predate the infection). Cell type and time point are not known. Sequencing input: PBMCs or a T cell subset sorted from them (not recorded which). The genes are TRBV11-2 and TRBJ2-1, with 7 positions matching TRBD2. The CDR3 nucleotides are TGTGCCAGCAGCAGCGGGGCCCGGACCTACAATGAGCAGTTCTTC. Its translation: CASSSGARTYNEQFF.